Listed below are T cell receptor beta chains from one sample, sequenced in a study of blood T cell repertoires in COVID-19. The protocol was immunoSEQ multiplex PCR, while the TCRdb copy is restricted to in-frame clones and leaves out a portion. This table has approximately 72,000 clones, about 89% appearing once. Sequenced sample: peripheral blood. The origin of the receptors is a woman aged 55-69 years with acute or convalescent COVID-19. CDR3s include the opening cysteine and the closing phenylalanine or tryptophan. D genes are given only for firm matches. Not all rows give a size; the values are once, few, many and, for expanded clones, a class.

V: TRBV6-5; J: TRBJ1-1; size: NA; D: NA; DNA: TGTGCCAGCAGGTCAACAGGTCTAGCTTTCTTT; CDR3: CASRSTGLAFF
V: TRBV9; J: TRBJ2-3; size: NA; D: TRBD2; DNA: TGTGCCAGCAGCCCCACTAGCGGGGGAACAAGCACAGATACGCAGTATTTT; CDR3: CASSPTSGGTSTDTQYF
V: TRBV5-4; J: TRBJ2-7; size: NA; D: NA; DNA: TGTGCCAGCAGCCGCCCACACGGAGACGAGCAGTACTTC; CDR3: CASSRPHGDEQYF
V: TRBV5-5; J: TRBJ1-2; size: NA; D: TRBD1; DNA: TGTGCCAGCAGCTTGGTGGCAGGGGGCGACTATGGCTACACCTTC; CDR3: CASSLVAGGDYGYTF
V: TRBV5-1; J: TRBJ1-4; size: NA; D: TRBD1; DNA: TGCGCCAGCAGCTTGGGACAGGGGGCAAAACTGTTTTTT; CDR3: CASSLGQGAKLFF
V: TRBV10-2; J: TRBJ2-5; size: NA; D: NA; DNA: TGCGCCAGCCGAAGCCTCACAGAGACCCAGTACTTC; CDR3: CASRSLTETQYF
V: TRBV4-1; J: TRBJ2-6; size: NA; D: TRBD1; DNA: TGCGCCAGCAGCCAAGCGAAAATGAGTCAGGGGGTACCTGGGGCCAACGTCCTGACTTTC; CDR3: CASSQAKMSQGVPGANVLTF
V: TRBV20-1; J: TRBJ1-1; size: NA; D: NA; DNA: TGCAGTGCTAGGTGGGGGGGATCAGCTTTCTTT; CDR3: CSARWGGSAFF
V: TRBV14; J: TRBJ2-7; size: NA; D: NA; DNA: TGTGCCAGCACGGCCTTCGGGGTGGGCGAGCAGTACTTC; CDR3: CASTAFGVGEQYF
V: TRBV19; J: TRBJ1-6; size: NA; D: NA; DNA: TGTGCCACCCGACAGTCGCGGGGAGGATCACCCCTCCACTTT; CDR3: CATRQSRGGSPLHF
V: TRBV28; J: TRBJ1-1; size: once; D: NA; DNA: TGTGCCAGCAGGCCGCGGGGACCCAACACTGAAGCTTTCTTT; CDR3: CASRPRGPNTEAFF
V: TRBV21-1; J: TRBJ1-1; size: NA; D: NA; DNA: TGTGCCAGCAGCAAAGTGAGGTACACTGAAGCTTTCTTT; CDR3: CASSKVRYTEAFF
V: TRBV6-1; J: TRBJ2-1; size: NA; D: NA; DNA: TGTGCCAGCAGTGAGGCCCGATCCGCCTACAATGAGCAGTTCTTC; CDR3: CASSEARSAYNEQFF
V: TRBV5-1; J: TRBJ2-3; size: once; D: TRBD2; DNA: TGCGCCAGCAGCCCGAGGACTAGCGGGGGAACAGATACGCAGTATTTT; CDR3: CASSPRTSGGTDTQYF
V: TRBV2; J: TRBJ2-1; size: NA; D: TRBD2; DNA: TGTGCCAGCAGTGAAGGGCGTCTAGCGGCGGGTGAGCAGTTCTTC; CDR3: CASSEGRLAAGEQFF
V: TRBV7-2; J: TRBJ2-1; size: once; D: TRBD2; DNA: TGTGCCAGCAGCTGGGGGGGTGTCTTTGGGGATGAGCAGTTCTTC; CDR3: CASSWGGVFGDEQFF
V: TRBV6-6; J: TRBJ2-7; size: NA; D: NA; DNA: TGTGCCAGCAGTCCCACAGGGTCATACGAGCAGTACTTC; CDR3: CASSPTGSYEQYF
V: TRBV18; J: TRBJ1-2; size: NA; D: NA; DNA: TGTGCCAGCTCACTTACAGGGATCAACTATGGCTACACCTTC; CDR3: CASSLTGINYGYTF
V: TRBV7-3; J: TRBJ2-2; size: few; D: TRBD2; DNA: TGTGCCAGCAGCTCGAGCCCTAGCGGGGCGGGCGGGGAGCTGTTTTTT; CDR3: CASSSSPSGAGGELFF
V: TRBV5-5; J: TRBJ1-5; size: NA; D: NA; DNA: TGTGCCAGCAGCCAAAACGGGGGTAGCAATCAGCCCCAGCATTTT; CDR3: CASSQNGGSNQPQHF
V: TRBV12-5; J: TRBJ1-1; size: NA; D: NA; DNA: TGTGCTAGTGGTTTGGAATATCAGGAGGCCAACACTGAAGCTTTCTTT; CDR3: CASGLEYQEANTEAFF
V: TRBV7-9; J: TRBJ1-3; size: NA; D: NA; DNA: TGTGCCAGCACCCAGGGAACTGGAAACACCATATATTTT; CDR3: CASTQGTGNTIYF
V: TRBV2; J: TRBJ1-4; size: NA; D: NA; DNA: TGTGCCAGCAGTGAATATATCGGGGGTGTTGAAAAACTGTTTTTT; CDR3: CASSEYIGGVEKLFF
V: TRBV19; J: TRBJ1-1; size: NA; D: NA; DNA: TGTGCCAGTACAGCAGGGGCGGCCACTGAAGCTTTCTTT; CDR3: CASTAGAATEAFF
V: TRBV5-5; J: TRBJ1-1; size: few; D: NA; DNA: TGTGCCAGCATCCTTGGGGCCAACACTGAAGCTTTCTTT; CDR3: CASILGANTEAFF
V: TRBV7-9; J: TRBJ1-2; size: NA; D: NA; DNA: TGTGCCAGCAGCTTAGGTCTGACAGGCCAATATGGCTACACCTTC; CDR3: CASSLGLTGQYGYTF
V: TRBV3-1/TRBV3-2; J: TRBJ2-1; size: NA; D: TRBD1; DNA: TGTGCCAGCAGCATGACAGGGGAATCCTACAATGAGCAGTTCTTC; CDR3: CASSMTGESYNEQFF
V: TRBV7-6; J: TRBJ1-1; size: NA; D: NA; DNA: TGTGCCAGCAGCCCCGGTGCAGGGGCGCGAAGTTCTGAAGCTTTCTTT; CDR3: CASSPGAGARSSEAFF
V: TRBV11-2; J: TRBJ2-1; size: NA; D: TRBD2; DNA: TGTGCCAGCAGCTTACCTTCAGCGGGGAGCTCCTACAATGAGCAGTTCTTC; CDR3: CASSLPSAGSSYNEQFF
V: TRBV6-5; J: TRBJ2-3; size: NA; D: NA; DNA: TGTGCCAGCAGAATAGCCTTAAGCACAGATACGCAGTATTTT; CDR3: CASRIALSTDTQYF
V: TRBV28; J: TRBJ2-7; size: NA; D: NA; DNA: TGTGCCAGCAGGAATCAGGGTTACTCCTACGAGCAGTACTTC; CDR3: CASRNQGYSYEQYF
V: TRBV4-1; J: TRBJ2-1; size: NA; D: NA; DNA: TGCGCCAGCAGCCACTACAGCTACAATGAGCAGTTCTTC; CDR3: CASSHYSYNEQFF